The entry below gives a single TCR beta chain sequence along with its context. The antigen remains undetermined. This sample stems from a study of human T cells and chemical hapten exposure. Overall study: On approximately 2 cm by approximately 2 cm of upper inner arm skin, sensitization was performed with 2% DPC. Study outcomes and limitations: No change in TCRs above 1 in 1000 frequency was produced by DPC sensitization. The study found expanded TCRs formed significantly more large CDR3 similarity clusters than controls.

As for time point: patch test 2, 6 weeks after DPC sensitization. Stated treatment: therapeutic diphenylcyclopropenone sensitization with weekly scalp DPC. V was shortened by 0 bases and J by 1 base, with 12 bases between the two germline ends. In germline, CDR1 is LGHNA, CDR2 YSLEER. The CDR3 contains 17 residues. TCRdb redid the calling of the RACE reads with MiXCR, one entry per CDR3 protein. In the table there are 100,000 or so distinct CDR3 sequences, about 9% of which are singletons. Sample: whole blood, taken in connection with sensitization to the hapten diphenylcyclopropenone (DPC). The chain employs TRBV4-3 and TRBJ2-2; maybe TRBD2 (6 bases). This clonotype was obtained from a woman between 40 and 55 years old with alopecia areata. Some clones in this sample may be carry-over from other donors' samples. The CDR3 loop reads CASSQDRGTVNTGELFF. CDR3 nucleotide sequence: TGCGCCAGCAGCCAAGACCGCGGGACTGTGAACACCGGGGAGCTGTTTTTT.